This T cell receptor beta chain stems from a study of PD-1 blockade in mismatch repair-deficient tumors. Assay used: immunoSEQ multiplex PCR; TCRdb lists only in-frame clones, some missing. The data contain 76,000 or so clones, approximately 80% of them singletons. The V end was cut by 0 bases, the J end by 1 base, with 9 bases between. This CDR3 has 15 amino acids. The germline V gene has CDR1 SGHTA and CDR2 FQGNSA. The receptor was isolated from an adult with mismatch repair-deficient cancer. Sequencing was performed on peripheral blood, taken 44 weeks after starting pembrolizumab. This chain uses TRBV7-2 with TRBJ1-1; no firm D call. The CDR3 sequence is CASSLAGPPNTEAFF. CDR3 coding DNA: TGTGCCAGCAGCTTAGCAGGGCCCCCGAACACTGAAGCTTTCTTT.